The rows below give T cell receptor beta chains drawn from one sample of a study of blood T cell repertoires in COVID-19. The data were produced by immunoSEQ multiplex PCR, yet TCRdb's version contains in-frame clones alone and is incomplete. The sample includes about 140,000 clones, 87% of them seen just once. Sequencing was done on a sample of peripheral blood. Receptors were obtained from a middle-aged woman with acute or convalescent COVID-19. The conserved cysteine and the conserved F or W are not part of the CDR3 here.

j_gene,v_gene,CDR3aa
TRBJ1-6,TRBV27,ASSLEGQGFNSPLH
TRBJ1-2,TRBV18,ASSPLGQGLANYGYT
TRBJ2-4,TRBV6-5,ASKEQLAKNIQY
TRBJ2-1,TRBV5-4,ASSQGLALYNEQF
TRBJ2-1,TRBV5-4,ASSLELAGVYEQF
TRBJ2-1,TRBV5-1,ASSARGGDGNYNEQF
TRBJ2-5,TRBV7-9,ASSYRLGQGETQY
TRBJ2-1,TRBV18,ASGRGGAYNEQF
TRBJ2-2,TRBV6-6,ASRTSGYTGELF
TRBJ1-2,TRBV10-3,AISETGPNYGYT
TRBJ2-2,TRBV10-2,ATMRDSTTGELF
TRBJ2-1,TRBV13,ASSETSGRADEQF
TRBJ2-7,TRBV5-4,ASSSWGTGPEQY
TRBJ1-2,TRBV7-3,ASSLRQGHGYT
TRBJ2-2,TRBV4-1,ASSQPPGQGVTGELF
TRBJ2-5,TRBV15,ATSTRTGEGTQY
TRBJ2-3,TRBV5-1,ASSAGGPLTDTQY
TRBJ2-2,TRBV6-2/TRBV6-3,ASSTRTSGRNGELF
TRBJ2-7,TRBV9,ASSLSPDAGGPF
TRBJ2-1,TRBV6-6,ASSYEEGNNEQF
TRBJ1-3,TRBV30,AWSPPGHKSSGNTIY
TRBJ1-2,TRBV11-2,ASSRTGQPSAFYGYT
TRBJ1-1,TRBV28,ASSFQGARAAEAF
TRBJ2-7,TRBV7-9,ASSLGRGTNYEQY
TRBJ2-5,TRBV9,ASSAASSGGYQETQY
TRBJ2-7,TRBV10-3,AISETTLWEQY
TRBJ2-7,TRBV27,ASSFGTVNYEQY
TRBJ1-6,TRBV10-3,AIIPRGEPPSSYNSPLH
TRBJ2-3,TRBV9,ASSVSGLAGEWSTDTQY
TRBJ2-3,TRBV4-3,ASSQEVLAGAADTQY
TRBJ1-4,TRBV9,ASSVLQGTNEKLF
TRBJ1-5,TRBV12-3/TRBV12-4,ASSFTGQPQH
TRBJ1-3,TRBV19,ASSMGYRPSSGNTIY
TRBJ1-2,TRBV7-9,ASSFGGQGRYGYT
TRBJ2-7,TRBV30,AFTGGKYEQY
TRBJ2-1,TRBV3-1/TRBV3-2,ASSQAGGPGDEQF
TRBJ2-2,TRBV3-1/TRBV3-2,ASSKLAGGSFGGELF
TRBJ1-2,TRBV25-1,ASSDTGVGYT
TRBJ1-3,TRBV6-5,ASSYLQLGNTIY
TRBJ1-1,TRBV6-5,ASRLLALNTEAF
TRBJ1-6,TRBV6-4,AGPGALH
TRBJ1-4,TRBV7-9,ASSPTGTSDEKLF
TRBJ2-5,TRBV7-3,ASSSREQGQETQY
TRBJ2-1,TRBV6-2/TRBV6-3,ASSSQPSSYNEQF
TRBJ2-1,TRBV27,ASSWGRGTNEQF
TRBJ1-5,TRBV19,ASRDQGGINQPQH
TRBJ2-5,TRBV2,ASRLTGVGETQY
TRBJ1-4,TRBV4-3,ASSRVGQGNEKLF
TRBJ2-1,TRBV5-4,ASSLALYNEQF
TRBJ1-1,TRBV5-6,ASSSLRQGRNTEAF
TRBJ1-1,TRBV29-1,SVTGGEAF
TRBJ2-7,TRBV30,AWSNSGRNDEQY